What follows are 14 T cell receptor beta chains derived from one specimen sequenced in a study of blood T cell repertoires in COVID-19. Clones were sequenced by immunoSEQ multiplex PCR, and TCRdb holds only the in-frame ones, with some missing. The sample carries about 400,000 clones, roughly 90% recorded once. The sequenced material came from peripheral blood. The origin of the receptors is a man in his forties with acute or convalescent COVID-19.

The chain has TRBV2 and TRBJ1-6; D may be TRBD1 (5 bases). The CDR3 sequence is 13 residues long. Trimming shortened V by 7 bases and J by 10 bases, and 14 bases separated the two germline ends. CDR1 is SNHLY, CDR2 FYNNEI, per germline. DNA for the CDR3: TGTGCCAGCACCGGGGGATTAGGATCACCCCTCCACTTT. This translates into CASTGGLGSPLHF.

The chain recombines TRBV28 with TRBJ1-3; TRBD1 aligns across 8 bases. The J segment lost 4 bases and the V segment lost 5 bases, leaving 7 bases of the junction unmatched. Germline CDR1 reads MDHEN; CDR2 reads SYDVKM. The length of the CDR3 is 15 residues. The chain's CDR3 is CASSLRTGQGNTIYF. DNA of the CDR3: TGTGCCAGCAGTCTAAGGACAGGGCAAGGAAACACCATATATTTT.

V usage is TRBV6-5 and J usage is TRBJ1-1, with unresolved D. V was trimmed by 8 bases and J by 5 bases, leaving 9 bases between them. In germline, CDR1 is MNHEY, CDR2 SVGAGI. This CDR3 contains 11 residues. The CDR3: CASQFLTEAFF. DNA of the CDR3: TGTGCCAGCCAGTTTCTTACTGAAGCTTTCTTT.

The chain joins TRBV5-1 to TRBJ2-6; D may be TRBD1 (5 bases). V gave up 2 bases and J gave up 2 bases, with 8 bases separating them. Germline CDR1 reads SGHRS; CDR2 reads YFSETQ. The CDR3 runs 15 residues. The CDR3 loop is CASSFSRAGANVLTF. CDR3 in DNA: TGCGCCAGCAGCTTCTCCAGGGCTGGGGCCAACGTCCTGACTTTC.

The chain employs TRBV5-1 and TRBJ2-2, with D uncertain. Trimming shortened V by 3 bases and J by 7 bases, and 10 bases separated the two germline ends. CDR1 and CDR2 from the germline V gene are SGHRS and YFSETQ. CDR3 size: 13 residues. In DNA form, the CDR3 reads TGCGCCAGCAGCTCGAGTACTCTCGGGGAGCTGTTTTTT. Encoded protein: CASSSSTLGELFF.

The chain is built from TRBV11-3 and TRBJ2-7; D is uncertain. Trimming cost V 3 bases and J 6 bases, with 12 bases left between them. Germline lookup yields CDR1 SGHNT and CDR2 YENEEA. The CDR3 length is 13 residues. The DNA for the CDR3 is TGTGCCAGCAGCTTTTCTAGTGCCACCGAGCAGTACTTC. Its protein is CASSFSSATEQYF.

The chain links TRBV14 to TRBJ1-3; TRBD1 is a possible D gene (5 bases). Trimming stripped 1 base from V and 2 bases from J, with 9 bases between. Germline V lookup: CDR1 SGHDN, CDR2 FVKESK. CDR3 length equals 15 residues. The CDR3 DNA sequence: TGTGCCAGCAGCCAAGGTTGGGGGGCTGGAAACACCATATATTTT. This gives the protein CASSQGWGAGNTIYF. The variable domain in full, with the rest retrieved from reference TRBV14 and TRBJ1-3, is EAGVTQFPSHSVIEKGQTVTLRCDPISGHDNLYWYRRVMGKEIKFLLHFVKESKQDESGMPNNRFLAERTGGTYSTLKVQPAELEDSGVYFCASSQGWGAGNTIYFGEGSWLTVV.

Concerning this clone itself: Sequence at one end of the junction differs from germline and may be a read error. The rearrangement joins TRBV5-4 to TRBJ2-7, with 12 bases matching TRBD2. The CDR3 sequence is 13 residues long. Germline CDR1 and CDR2: SGHNT and YYREEE (reference sequence). CDR3 bases: TGTGCCAGCAGCACGACTAGCGGGGGACAATTTTCGTTC. Encoded protein: CASSTTSGGQFSF.

The V and J genes are TRBV11-2 and TRBJ1-2; TRBD1 matches at 8 bases. This CDR3 has 13 residues. V shed 5 bases, J shed 8 bases, and the junction held 7 bases outside the gene matches. The germline CDR1 and CDR2 sequences are SGHAT and FQNNGV. This CDR3 is CASSPDRVYGYTF. As DNA, the CDR3 is TGTGCCAGCAGCCCGGACAGGGTTTACGGCTACACCTTC. The full variable domain, rest sourced from reference TRBV11-2 and TRBJ1-2, is EAGVAQSPRYKIIEKRQSVAFWCNPISGHATLYWYQQILGQGPKLLIQFQNNGVVDDSQLPKDRFSAERLKGVDSTLKIQPAKLEDSAVYLCASSPDRVYGYTFGSGTRLTVV.

This clone showed up just a few times. This chain uses TRBV6-5 with TRBJ2-7; TRBD2 matches at 7 bases. The V gene end was trimmed by 0 bases and the J gene end by 1 base; junction bases not matched to a gene: 3. The germline CDR1 and CDR2 sequences are MNHEY and SVGAGI. This CDR3 comprises 15 residues. This CDR3 reads CASSYSLAASYEQYF. Written as DNA, the CDR3 is TGTGCCAGCAGTTACTCCCTAGCGGCATCCTACGAGCAGTACTTC.

This clone was found a few times. The chain combines TRBV3-1 (or the pseudogene TRBV3-2) with TRBJ2-3; 7 positions agree with TRBD2. CDR1 is LGHDT and CDR2 is YNNKEL in the germline V gene (reference sequence). Trimming took 6 bases from V and 8 from J; bases not matched to a gene: 11. This CDR3 is built from 14 residues. The CDR3 nucleotides are TGTGCCAGCAGTCCAGGGAGGGAAGGGGTTACGCAGTATTTT. It specifies CASSPGREGVTQYF.

This chain connects TRBV3-1 (or the pseudogene TRBV3-2) to TRBJ1-4; D may be TRBD1 (5 bases). The germline gives CDR1 LGHDT, CDR2 YNNKEL (reference sequence). This CDR3 contains 15 residues. V was shortened by 4 bases and J by 4 bases, with 13 bases between the two germline ends. The CDR3 loop is CASSPLGQRNEKLFF. The CDR3, as DNA: TGTGCCAGCAGCCCCCTGGGGCAGCGTAATGAAAAACTGTTTTTT.

The chain links TRBV28 to TRBJ2-3; 10 bases agree with TRBD2. Trimming cost V 7 bases and J 5 bases; bases outside gene matches: 6. Germline CDR1 MDHEN, CDR2 SYDVKM. The CDR3 is 14 amino acids. CDR3 in amino acids: CASNLAGAGDTQYF. CDR3 nucleotide sequence: TGTGCCAGCAACCTAGCGGGGGCTGGAGATACGCAGTATTTT.

The V gene is TRBV11-2, the J gene TRBJ2-5; 7 nucleotides match TRBD1. The J segment lost 4 bases and the V segment lost 5 bases, leaving 22 bases of the junction unmatched. The CDR3 runs to 19 residues. Per the germline V gene, CDR1 is SGHAT and CDR2 is FQNNGV. CDR3 sequence: CASSRTGIRHPYQGETQYF. The DNA for the CDR3 is TGTGCCAGCAGCCGGACAGGTATCAGACACCCGTACCAAGGAGAGACCCAGTACTTC.